The TCR beta chain under discussion was sequenced for a study of blood T cell repertoires in COVID-19. In the study overall: In each case, the material was cDNA or gDNA derived from T cells, B-cell-depleted T cells, or PBMCs.

Original handling: Estimation of nucleated cell counts relied on the amplification of reference gene primers. Sequencing used immunoSEQ multiplex PCR; TCRdb keeps in-frame clones, though not all of them. Clone size and V and J calls were adopted from that table, with D and trimming inferred from the DNA. The repertoire holds around 290,000 clones, with 86% as singletons. The trim removed 5 bases at V and 7 bases at J, leaving 10 bases unmatched. Germline V gene lookup returns CDR1 MNHEY and CDR2 SMNVEV (reference sequence). The CDR3 has 15 residues. Assignments of participants to cohorts depended upon their own reported clinical history. Recovered status in Cohort 3 required two negative PCRs, clearance, or symptom resolution.

Sequenced material: PBMCs or T cells enriched from blood (not recorded which). The clonotype originates from a woman younger than 35 who had recovered from COVID-19. J is TRBJ1-4 and V is TRBV27, with TRBD1 identical over 7 bases. The CDR3 spells CASSLWTGRGEKLFF. Written as DNA, the CDR3 is TGTGCCAGCAGTCTGTGGACAGGTCGGGGTGAAAAACTGTTTTTT.